These T cell receptor beta chains were read from a single sample in a study of cytomegalovirus exposure and HLA in healthy donors. The table came from immunoSEQ multiplex PCR; TCRdb's copy has only in-frame clones and leaves some out. The table has approximately 160,000 clones, roughly 80% seen once; the top ten hold 0.7% to 0.95%. Sample: PBMCs. These receptors were collected from a woman aged 18 to 35 in good health and CMV-seronegative. Both conserved end residues are part of each CDR3. Each record gives: J gene, CDR3 length, D gene, V gene, clone size, CDR3 DNA, CDR3 protein. The D gene is left open where the match is weak. Not all rows give a size; the values are once, few, many and, for expanded clones, a class.

TRBJ1-5 17 TRBD1 TRBV18 NA TGTGCCAGCTCACCACGAGTACCCGGGACAGACAATCAGCCCCAGCATTTT CASSPRVPGTDNQPQHF
TRBJ2-7 14 TRBD2 TRBV28 NA TGTGCCAGCAGTTTTGTGGGAGGGCCCCACGAGCAGTACTTC CASSFVGGPHEQYF
TRBJ2-3 16 NA TRBV15 NA TGTGCCACCAGCCGACGAGCGGAAGCTAGCACAGATACGCAGTATTTT CATSRRAEASTDTQYF
TRBJ1-5 16 NA TRBV27 NA TGTGCCAGCCGCAGTGGGGTGCGTGGGAGTAATCAGCCCCAGCATTTT CASRSGVRGSNQPQHF
TRBJ2-3 16 TRBD1 TRBV5-1 NA TGCGCCAGCAGCCCTGGGACAGGGGGGTTTCAAGATACGCAGTATTTT CASSPGTGGFQDTQYF
TRBJ2-7 15 TRBD2 TRBV6-1 NA TGTGCCAGCTTAAGGGGGACTAGCGGGCCAACCGAGCAGTACTTC CASLRGTSGPTEQYF
TRBJ2-7 14 NA TRBV10-3 NA TGTGCCATCAGTGACCGGACAGAGTCCTACGAGCAGTACTTC CAISDRTESYEQYF
TRBJ1-1 14 NA TRBV7-3 NA TGTGCCAGCAGCTTAATTCCAGAAAACACTGAAGCTTTCTTT CASSLIPENTEAFF
TRBJ2-1 15 NA TRBV6-7 once TGTGCCAGCAGGAGTAGGCTAGCGTTGGTCCATGAGCAGTTCTTC CASRSRLALVHEQFF
TRBJ2-7 15 NA TRBV5-4 few TGTGCCAGCAGCTTGGGACAGGACCACTCCTACGAGCAGTACTTC CASSLGQDHSYEQYF
TRBJ2-5 15 TRBD1 TRBV19 NA TGTGCCAGTGCAATAACCGGGACAGGGCAAGAGACCCAGTACTTC CASAITGTGQETQYF
TRBJ2-7 13 TRBD1 TRBV6-5 few TGTGCCAGCAGTTCCCAGGGGGCCTACGAGCAGTACTTC CASSSQGAYEQYF
TRBJ1-2 14 NA TRBV10-3 NA TGTGCCATCAGTGAGACCCGGACAGAAGGCGGCTACACCTTC CAISETRTEGGYTF
TRBJ2-2 13 NA TRBV13 NA TGTGCCAGCAGCTTAAGCCAAGATGGGGAGCTGTTTTTT CASSLSQDGELFF
TRBJ2-7 15 TRBD1 TRBV14 few TGTGCCAGCAGCCAACAGAGGACAGGGGTGCACGAGCAGTACTTC CASSQQRTGVHEQYF
TRBJ2-5 13 NA TRBV18 once TGTGCCAGCTCACCAATCATCCAAGAGACCCAGTACTTC CASSPIIQETQYF
TRBJ2-3 16 TRBD2 TRBV9 NA TGTGCCAGCAGCGTAGCTGGCCTAGCGGAGTCAGATACGCAGTATTTT CASSVAGLAESDTQYF
TRBJ1-2 13 NA TRBV6-1 NA TGTGCCAGCAGTGAAGCGCGGAGCTATGGCTACACCTTC CASSEARSYGYTF
TRBJ2-1 14 TRBD2 TRBV7-9 NA TGTGCCAGCAGCTTTGGAAGCGGGAGGCGAGAGCAGTTCTTC CASSFGSGRREQFF
TRBJ2-3 16 NA TRBV6-6 NA TGTGCCAGCATTAACGGAGCACGAACTAGCACAGATACGCAGTATTTT CASINGARTSTDTQYF
TRBJ2-3 15 TRBD2 TRBV5-1 NA TGCGCCAGCTCCCAAGGTGCGGGAGGCACAGATACGCAGTATTTT CASSQGAGGTDTQYF
TRBJ2-3 16 TRBD1 TRBV7-9 NA TGTGCCAGCAGCTCCTGGACAGGGATGAGCACAGATACGCAGTATTTT CASSSWTGMSTDTQYF
TRBJ2-1 14 TRBD2 TRBV25-1 NA TGTGCCAGCAGTGAAGCGGGAGAAAAGAATGAGCAGTTCTTC CASSEAGEKNEQFF
TRBJ2-3 16 NA TRBV7-9 NA TGTGCCAGCAGCCCTGACATGAGGAGGGACTCAGATACGCAGTATTTT CASSPDMRRDSDTQYF
TRBJ1-1 11 NA TRBV20-1 few TGCAGTGCCTCCGCGGGGGCGCAAGCTTTCTTT CSASAGAQAFF
TRBJ1-6 14 NA TRBV29-1 NA TGCAGCGTCCTGGACCAGGGTGGAAATTCACCCCTCCACTTT CSVLDQGGNSPLHF
TRBJ2-3 14 NA TRBV6-1 NA TGTGCCAGTCTCCCTGCAGGAGGGGCAGATACGCAGTATTTT CASLPAGGADTQYF
TRBJ2-7 14 TRBD2 TRBV10-3 NA TGTGCCATCAGTGAGTGGGCGGGAGTCCTCGAGCAGTACTTC CAISEWAGVLEQYF
TRBJ1-2 13 NA TRBV10-1 NA TGCGCCAGCAGTCCCGGACATGCGTATGGCTACACCTTC CASSPGHAYGYTF
TRBJ1-4 16 NA TRBV7-9 once TGTGCCAGCAGCCATCGGGTCAGCTCCAGGGCTGAAAAACTGTTTTTT CASSHRVSSRAEKLFF
TRBJ2-1 17 TRBD2 TRBV11-2 NA TGTGCCAGCAGCCCCAGACTGGGGCTAGCGGGAGTGAATGAGCAGTTCTTC CASSPRLGLAGVNEQFF
TRBJ1-1 15 TRBD1 TRBV10-3 NA TGTGCCATCAGTGAACAGGGGGAGGGATGGCCTGAAGCTTTCTTT CAISEQGEGWPEAFF
TRBJ2-6 15 NA TRBV25-1 NA TGTGCCAGCAGTGCCACTAACTCTGGGGCCAACGTCCTGACTTTC CASSATNSGANVLTF
TRBJ2-1 12 NA TRBV7-2 once TGTGCCAGCAGCCCTTCCTACAATGAGCAGTTCTTC CASSPSYNEQFF
TRBJ1-2 14 TRBD1 TRBV7-9 NA TGTGCCAGCAGCTCCCGGACAGGCTTGGGCGGCTACACCTTC CASSSRTGLGGYTF
TRBJ1-4 13 NA TRBV2 NA TGTGCCTCCTTTCGACACGTGGATGAAAAACTGTTTTTT CASFRHVDEKLFF
TRBJ2-4 19 TRBD2 TRBV27 NA TGTGCCAGCAGTTTATTTGGGACCCAACCGGGAGGGACCAAAAACATTCAGTACTTC CASSLFGTQPGGTKNIQYF